The 17 T cell receptor beta chains below were found in one sample sequenced in a study of control samples from healthy donors and cancer patients. The assay was immunoSEQ multiplex PCR, and TCRdb's table has in-frame clones only and misses some. The repertoire holds about 97,000 clones, with 75% to 90% as singletons. The specimen was blood. The receptor set was obtained from a young man in good health.

The V and J genes are TRBV2 and TRBJ1-5; D uncertain. The germline gives CDR1 SNHLY, CDR2 FYNNEI. The CDR3 consists of 13 residues. Trimming shortened V by 4 bases and J by 2 bases, and 6 bases separated the two germline ends. The CDR3 DNA reads TGTGCCAGCAGTGCTCAGGGCAATCAGCCCCAGCATTTT. Translating gives CASSAQGNQPQHF.

Here the CDR3 reads CASSLGTGDEKLFF. In DNA, the CDR3 is TGCGCCAGCAGCTTGGGGACAGGGGATGAAAAACTGTTTTTT. V usage is TRBV5-1 and J usage is TRBJ1-4; 9 positions agree with TRBD1. Looked up from germline, CDR1 is SGHRS and CDR2 is YFSETQ. Germline trimming cut 0 bases from V and 6 bases from J; bases unmatched to any gene: 0. CDR3 length: 14 amino acids.

The count of this clone is one. Additional DNA sequences in this sample encode the identical CDR3. V usage is TRBV5-4 and J usage is TRBJ1-2; D is ambiguous. Germline V CDR1 and CDR2: SGHNT, YYREEE (reference sequence). The CDR3 sequence is 12 residues long. Deletions cut 4 bases from V and 7 bases from J, with 11 bases between. The DNA of the CDR3 is TGTGCCAGCAGCCCAACCGTGGGTGGCTACACCTTC. Amino acids: CASSPTVGGYTF.

This sequence joins TRBV7-8 and TRBJ2-7; a weak D match, TRBD2 (6 bases). Between the trimmed V and J ends, which lost 1 base and 3 bases, there was a span of 10 bases. Germline V gene sequence: CDR1 SGHVS, CDR2 FQNEAQ. The CDR3 length is 14 residues. CDR3 sequence: CASSLGLEFYEQYV. The CDR3 DNA sequence: TGTGCCAGCAGCTTAGGACTAGAATTCTACGAGCAGTACGTC.

This chain links TRBV19 with TRBJ2-1; TRBD2 aligns across 11 bases. The CDR3 extends over 13 amino acids. J lost 5 bases, V lost 8 bases, and 2 bases had no gene match. Germline CDR1 is LNHDA and CDR2 is SQIVND (reference sequence). CDR3 residues: CASATSGNNEQFF. The CDR3 DNA reads TGTGCCAGTGCGACTAGCGGGAACAATGAGCAGTTCTTC.

On this clone: The same CDR3 also results from other DNA sequences found in this sample. The V and J genes are TRBV7-9 and TRBJ2-1; D ambiguous. There are 12 residues in the CDR3. V was cut by 3 bases and J by 4 bases, with 4 bases left in between. Germline lookup yields CDR1 SEHNR and CDR2 FQNEAQ (reference sequence). CDR3 sequence reads: CASSFDYNEQFF. In DNA, the CDR3 is TGTGCCAGCAGCTTTGATTACAATGAGCAGTTCTTC.

The CDR3 bases are TGTGCCAGCAGTTACTCACAGGGGGCAGATACGCAGTATTTT. It encodes CASSYSQGADTQYF. V gene TRBV6-2 or TRBV6-3 combines with J gene TRBJ2-3; 8 bases line up with TRBD1. J was trimmed by 4 bases and V by 0 bases; bases with no gene match: 0. The germline gives CDR1 MNHEY, CDR2 SVGEGT. The CDR3 totals 14 residues.

The chain combines TRBV27 with TRBJ1-1; D is ambiguous. From germline, CDR1 is MNHEY and CDR2 SMNVEV (reference sequence). With 10 bases removed from V and 1 base from J, the gap between germline ends came to 13 bases. This CDR3 spans 13 amino acids. CDR3 nucleotide sequence: TGTGCCACCCTGGGGTCAGCGAACACTGAAGCTTTCTTT. Its translation: CATLGSANTEAFF.

The gene calls are TRBV6-2 or TRBV6-3 and TRBJ1-2, with D perhaps matching TRBD1 (5 bases). The CDR3 runs 12 residues. Germline CDR1 reads MNHEY; CDR2 reads SVGEGT. V was trimmed by 5 bases and J by 8 bases, leaving 12 bases between them. CDR3 coding DNA: TGTGCCAGCAGTATTCAGGGCGGAGGCTACACCTTC. Its protein is CASSIQGGGYTF.

This clone was observed once. This chain links TRBV7-9 with TRBJ2-3, with a tentative D call TRBD1 (6 bases). Between the trimmed V and J ends, which lost 3 bases and 1 base, there was a span of 8 bases. Germline CDR1 and CDR2: SEHNR and FQNEAQ (reference sequence). This CDR3 spans 14 amino acids. CDR3 loop: CASSFSGGTDTQYF. The CDR3 nucleotides read TGTGCCAGCAGCTTCTCAGGGGGCACAGATACGCAGTATTTT.

J is TRBJ1-2 and V is TRBV6-1; D call uncertain. The CDR3 is 13 residues long. Germline CDR1 reads MNHNS; CDR2 reads SASEGT. Trimming took 0 bases from V and 6 from J, leaving 8 bases between them. The CDR3 protein is CASSEALTNGYTF. CDR3 in DNA: TGTGCCAGCAGTGAAGCGCTGACCAATGGCTACACCTTC.

V gene TRBV4-1 combines with J gene TRBJ2-6; 8 nucleotides agree with TRBD1. CDR3 length: 18 residues. Germline values: CDR1 MGHRA, CDR2 YSYEKL. The V gene end was trimmed by 1 base and the J gene end by 2 bases; junction bases not matched to a gene: 7. For the CDR3, the DNA is TGCGCCAGCAGCCAAGTTTTTCAGGGGGCAACTGGGGCCAACGTCCTGACTTTC. Its protein product is CASSQVFQGATGANVLTF.

This chain connects TRBV4-3 to TRBJ2-7; no clear D gene. The CDR3 extends over 16 amino acids. The V gene's germline CDR1 is LGHNA and CDR2 YSLEER. V was clipped by 3 bases and J by 3 bases, with 18 bases between them. CDR3 sequence: CASSQAALGSIYEQYF. CDR3 DNA: TGCGCCAGCAGCCAGGCTGCGCTGGGTTCGATCTACGAGCAGTACTTC.

This chain joins TRBV2 and TRBJ1-2; weak D call: TRBD1 (5 bases). Looked up from germline, CDR1 is SNHLY and CDR2 is FYNNEI. CDR3 length: 15 amino acids. Trimming removed 4 bases from V and 2 bases from J, with 14 bases in between. The CDR3 sequence: CASSAERGVNYGYTF. The CDR3 region has the DNA TGTGCCAGCAGTGCGGAACGAGGGGTGAACTATGGCTACACCTTC. Together with reference TRBV2 and TRBJ1-2, the CDR3 gives the full variable domain: EPEVTQTPSHQVTQMGQEVILRCVPISNHLYFYWYRQILGQKVEFLVSFYNNEISEKSEIFDDQFSVERPDGSNFTLKIRSTKLEDSAMYFCASSAERGVNYGYTFGSGTRLTVV.

The chain couples TRBV28 to TRBJ2-7, with 13 positions matching TRBD2. Trimming at V came to 2 bases and at J to 4 bases, leaving 2 bases not matched to a gene. Germline lookup yields CDR1 MDHEN and CDR2 SYDVKM. CDR3 size: 15 residues. CDR3 sequence reads: CASSLTSGRVYEQYF. CDR3 nucleotide sequence: TGTGCCAGCAGTTTAACTAGCGGGAGGGTGTACGAGCAGTACTTC.

This sequence joins TRBV21-1 and TRBJ2-5; the table's D call, TRBD2, has no DNA check behind it. TRBV21-1 is labeled a pseudogene. The CDR3 contains 14 residues. CDR3 sequence (DNA): TGTGCCAGCAGCAAAGAGGGCGGGCGATGGGCCCAGTACTTC. Its protein product is CASSKEGGRWAQYF.

The gene calls are TRBV6-5 and TRBJ1-2, with D maybe TRBD1 (6 bases). Trimming left V 5 bases short and J 1 base short, with 14 bases between. The CDR3 has 15 amino acids. Germline V CDR1 and CDR2: MNHEY, SVGAGI. The CDR3 protein is CASSQTGLYNYGYTF. CDR3 sequence (DNA): TGTGCCAGCAGTCAAACAGGGTTGTATAACTATGGCTACACCTTC.